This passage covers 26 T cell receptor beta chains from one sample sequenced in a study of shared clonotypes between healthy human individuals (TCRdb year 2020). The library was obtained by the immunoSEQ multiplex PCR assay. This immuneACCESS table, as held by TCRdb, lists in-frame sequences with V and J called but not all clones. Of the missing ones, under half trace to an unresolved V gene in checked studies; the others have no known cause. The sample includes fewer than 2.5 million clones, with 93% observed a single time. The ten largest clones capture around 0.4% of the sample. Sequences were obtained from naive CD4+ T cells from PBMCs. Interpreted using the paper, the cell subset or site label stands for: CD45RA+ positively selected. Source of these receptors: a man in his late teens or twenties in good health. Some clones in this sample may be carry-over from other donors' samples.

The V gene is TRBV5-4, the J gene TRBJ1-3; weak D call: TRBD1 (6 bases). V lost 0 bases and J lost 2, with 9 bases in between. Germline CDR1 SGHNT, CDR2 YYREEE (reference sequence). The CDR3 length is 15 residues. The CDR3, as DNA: TGTGCCAGCAGCTTGGGCGGGGGCACTGGAAACACCATATATTTT. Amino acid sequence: CASSLGGGTGNTIYF.

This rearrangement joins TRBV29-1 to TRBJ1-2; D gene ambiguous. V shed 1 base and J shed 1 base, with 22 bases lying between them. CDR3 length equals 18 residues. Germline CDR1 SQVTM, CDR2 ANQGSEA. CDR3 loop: CSVEGSVWKGSGNYGYTF. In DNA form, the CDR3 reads TGCAGCGTTGAAGGCTCGGTATGGAAGGGAAGCGGTAACTATGGCTACACCTTC.

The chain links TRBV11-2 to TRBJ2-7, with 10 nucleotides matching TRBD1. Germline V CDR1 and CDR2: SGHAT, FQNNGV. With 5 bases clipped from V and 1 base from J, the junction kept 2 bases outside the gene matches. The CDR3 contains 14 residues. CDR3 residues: CASSAGQGSYEQYF. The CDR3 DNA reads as TGTGCCAGCAGCGCGGGACAGGGGTCCTACGAGCAGTACTTC.

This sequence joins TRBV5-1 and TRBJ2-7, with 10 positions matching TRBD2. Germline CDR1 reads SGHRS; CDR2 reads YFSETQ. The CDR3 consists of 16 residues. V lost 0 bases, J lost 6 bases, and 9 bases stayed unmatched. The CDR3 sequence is CASSLDPSGRQVEQYF. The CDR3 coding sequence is TGCGCCAGCAGCTTGGATCCTAGCGGGAGACAGGTCGAGCAGTACTTC. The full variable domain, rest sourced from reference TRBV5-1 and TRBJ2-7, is KAGVTQTPRYLIKTRGQQVTLSCSPISGHRSVSWYQQTPGQGLQFLFEYFSETQRNKGNFPGRFSGRQFSNSRSEMNVSTLELGDSALYLCASSLDPSGRQVEQYFGPGTRLTVT.

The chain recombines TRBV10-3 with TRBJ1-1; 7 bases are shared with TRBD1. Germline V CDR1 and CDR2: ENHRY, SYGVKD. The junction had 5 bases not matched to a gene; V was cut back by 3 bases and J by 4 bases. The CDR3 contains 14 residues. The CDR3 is CAISDTQGTTEAFF. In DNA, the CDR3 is TGTGCCATCAGTGATACACAGGGGACCACTGAAGCTTTCTTT.

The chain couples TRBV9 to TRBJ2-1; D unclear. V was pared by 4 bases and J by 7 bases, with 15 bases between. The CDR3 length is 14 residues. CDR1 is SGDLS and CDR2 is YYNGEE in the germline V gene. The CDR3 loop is CASSPRGRSNEQFF. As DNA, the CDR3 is TGTGCCAGCAGCCCCAGAGGTAGGTCGAATGAGCAGTTCTTC.

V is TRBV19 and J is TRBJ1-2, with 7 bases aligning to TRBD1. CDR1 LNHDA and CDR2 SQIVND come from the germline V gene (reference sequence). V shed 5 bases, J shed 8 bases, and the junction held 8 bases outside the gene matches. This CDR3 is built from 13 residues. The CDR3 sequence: CASSSTDRVGYTF. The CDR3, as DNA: TGTGCCAGTAGTTCAACAGACAGGGTGGGCTACACCTTC.

As DNA, the CDR3 is TGCGCCAGCAGCTGGGGGGACTCGGAGGCCTACGAGCAGTACTTC. Amino acid sequence: CASSWGDSEAYEQYF. The chain employs TRBV5-1 and TRBJ2-7, with D perhaps TRBD2 (6 bases). The V end was cut by 3 bases, the J end by 2 bases, with 15 bases between. The CDR3 runs 15 residues. Germline loops: CDR1 SGHRS, CDR2 YFSETQ.

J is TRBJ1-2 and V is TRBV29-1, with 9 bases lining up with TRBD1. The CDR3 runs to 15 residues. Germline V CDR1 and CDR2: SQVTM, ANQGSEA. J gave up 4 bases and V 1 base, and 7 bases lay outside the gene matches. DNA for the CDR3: TGCAGCGTTGAAGGAGGGGGACAGGGAGGCTATGGCTACACCTTC. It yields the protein CSVEGGGQGGYGYTF.

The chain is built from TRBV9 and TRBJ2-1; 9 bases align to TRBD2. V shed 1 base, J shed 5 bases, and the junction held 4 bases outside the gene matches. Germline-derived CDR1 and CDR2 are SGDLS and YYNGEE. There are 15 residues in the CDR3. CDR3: CASSVLTSGNNEQFF. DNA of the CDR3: TGTGCCAGCAGCGTATTGACTAGCGGAAACAATGAGCAGTTCTTC.

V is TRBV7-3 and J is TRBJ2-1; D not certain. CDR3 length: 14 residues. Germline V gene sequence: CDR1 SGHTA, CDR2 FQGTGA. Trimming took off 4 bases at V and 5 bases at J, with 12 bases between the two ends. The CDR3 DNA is TGTGCCAGCAGCTCCGCTCGACTCGACAATGAGCAGTTCTTC. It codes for CASSSARLDNEQFF.

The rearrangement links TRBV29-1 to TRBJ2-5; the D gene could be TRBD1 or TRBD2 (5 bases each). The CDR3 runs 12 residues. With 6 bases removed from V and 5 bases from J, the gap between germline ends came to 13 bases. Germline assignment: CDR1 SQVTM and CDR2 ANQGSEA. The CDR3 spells CSVEGLWETQYF. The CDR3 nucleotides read TGCAGCGTAGAGGGGCTCTGGGAGACCCAGTACTTC.

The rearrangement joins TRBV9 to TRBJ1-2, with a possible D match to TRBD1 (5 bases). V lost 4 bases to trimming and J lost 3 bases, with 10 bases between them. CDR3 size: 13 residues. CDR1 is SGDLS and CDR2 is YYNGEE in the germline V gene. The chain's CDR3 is CASSRRGDYGYTF. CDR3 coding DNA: TGTGCCAGCAGCAGGCGGGGGGACTATGGCTACACCTTC.

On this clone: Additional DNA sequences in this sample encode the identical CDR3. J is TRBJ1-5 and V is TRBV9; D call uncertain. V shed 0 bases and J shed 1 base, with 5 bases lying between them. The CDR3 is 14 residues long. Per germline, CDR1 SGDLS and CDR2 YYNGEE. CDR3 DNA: TGTGCCAGCAGCGTAGAAGGGAGCAATCAGCCCCAGCATTTT. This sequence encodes CASSVEGSNQPQHF.

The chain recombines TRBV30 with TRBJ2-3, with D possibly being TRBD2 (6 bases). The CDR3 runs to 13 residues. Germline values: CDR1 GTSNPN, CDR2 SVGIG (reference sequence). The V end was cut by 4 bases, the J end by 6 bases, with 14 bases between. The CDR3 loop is CAWTAGSFDTQYF. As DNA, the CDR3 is TGTGCCTGGACGGCGGGAAGTTTTGATACGCAGTATTTT.

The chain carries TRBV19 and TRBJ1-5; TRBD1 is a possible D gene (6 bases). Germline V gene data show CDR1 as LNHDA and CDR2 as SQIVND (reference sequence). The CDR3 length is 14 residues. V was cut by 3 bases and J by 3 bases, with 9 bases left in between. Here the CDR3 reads CASSILGANQPQHF. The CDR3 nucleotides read TGTGCCAGTAGTATTCTGGGGGCCAATCAGCCCCAGCATTTT. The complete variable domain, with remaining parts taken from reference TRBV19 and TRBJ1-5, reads DGGITQSPKYLFRKEGQNVTLSCEQNLNHDAMYWYRQDPGQGLRLIYYSQIVNDFQKGDIAEGYSVSREKKESFPLTVTSAQKNPTAFYLCASSILGANQPQHFGDGTRLSIL.

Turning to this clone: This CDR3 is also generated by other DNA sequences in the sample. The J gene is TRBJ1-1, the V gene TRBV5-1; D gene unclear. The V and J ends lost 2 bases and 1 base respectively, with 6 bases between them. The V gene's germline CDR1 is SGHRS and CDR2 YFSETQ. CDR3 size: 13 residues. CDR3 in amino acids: CASSLNWNTEAFF. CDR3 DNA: TGCGCCAGCAGCTTAAACTGGAACACTGAAGCTTTCTTT.

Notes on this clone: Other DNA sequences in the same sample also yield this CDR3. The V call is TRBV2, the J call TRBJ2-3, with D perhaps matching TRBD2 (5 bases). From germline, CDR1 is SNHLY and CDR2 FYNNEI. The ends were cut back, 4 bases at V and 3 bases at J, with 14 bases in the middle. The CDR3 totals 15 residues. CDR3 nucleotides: TGTGCCAGCAGTGGGGGAAGCCGGACTACAGATACGCAGTATTTT. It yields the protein CASSGGSRTTDTQYF.

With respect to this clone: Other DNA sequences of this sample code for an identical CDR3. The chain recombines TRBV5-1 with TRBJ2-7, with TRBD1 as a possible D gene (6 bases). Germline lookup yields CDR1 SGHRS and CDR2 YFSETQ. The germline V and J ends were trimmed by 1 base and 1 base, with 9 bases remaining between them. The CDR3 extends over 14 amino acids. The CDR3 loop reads CASSLLQGSYEQYF. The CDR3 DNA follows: TGCGCCAGCAGCTTGCTACAGGGTTCCTACGAGCAGTACTTC.

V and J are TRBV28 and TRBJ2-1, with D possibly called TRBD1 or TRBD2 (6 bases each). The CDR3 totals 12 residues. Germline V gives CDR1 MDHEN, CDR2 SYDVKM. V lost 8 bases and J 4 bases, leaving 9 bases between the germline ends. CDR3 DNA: TGTGCCAGCGGCGGGACATACAATGAGCAGTTCTTC. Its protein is CASGGTYNEQFF.

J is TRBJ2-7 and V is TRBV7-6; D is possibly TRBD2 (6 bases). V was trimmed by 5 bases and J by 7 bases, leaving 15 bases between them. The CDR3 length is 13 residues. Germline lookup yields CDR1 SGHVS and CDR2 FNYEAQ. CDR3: CASSPGTPPEQYF. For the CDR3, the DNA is TGTGCCAGCAGCCCGGGGACTCCCCCTGAGCAGTACTTC.

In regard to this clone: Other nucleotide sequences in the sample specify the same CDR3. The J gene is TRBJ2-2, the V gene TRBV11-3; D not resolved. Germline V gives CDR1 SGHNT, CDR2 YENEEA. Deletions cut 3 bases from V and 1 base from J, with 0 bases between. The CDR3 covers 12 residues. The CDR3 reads CASSLNTGELFF. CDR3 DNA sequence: TGTGCCAGCAGCTTGAACACCGGGGAGCTGTTTTTT.

The CDR3 reads CASSLFWQEEAFF. CDR3 nucleotides: TGTGCCAGCAGTTTATTTTGGCAGGAAGAAGCTTTCTTT. This chain joins TRBV28 and TRBJ1-1; no definite D call. With 1 base removed from V and 8 bases from J, the gap between germline ends came to 11 bases. From germline, CDR1 is MDHEN and CDR2 SYDVKM. The length of the CDR3 is 13 residues.

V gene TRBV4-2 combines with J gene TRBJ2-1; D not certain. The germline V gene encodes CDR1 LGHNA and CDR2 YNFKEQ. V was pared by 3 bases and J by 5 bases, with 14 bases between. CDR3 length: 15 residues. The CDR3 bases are TGTGCCAGCAGCCAGGGAACCGGGTCCCACAATGAGCAGTTCTTC. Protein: CASSQGTGSHNEQFF.

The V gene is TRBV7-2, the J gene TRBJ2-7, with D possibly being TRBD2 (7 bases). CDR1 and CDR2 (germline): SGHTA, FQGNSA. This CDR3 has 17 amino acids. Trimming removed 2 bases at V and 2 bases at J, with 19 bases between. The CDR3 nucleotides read TGTGCCAGCAGCTTATGGGGGGGGAGACAGGATGCCTACGAGCAGTACTTC. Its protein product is CASSLWGGRQDAYEQYF.

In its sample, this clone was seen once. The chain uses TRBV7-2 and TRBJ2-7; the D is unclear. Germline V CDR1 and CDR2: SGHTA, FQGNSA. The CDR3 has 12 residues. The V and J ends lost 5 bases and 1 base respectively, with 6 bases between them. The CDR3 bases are TGTGCCAGCAGCCCCGCATCCTACGAGCAGTACTTC. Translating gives CASSPASYEQYF. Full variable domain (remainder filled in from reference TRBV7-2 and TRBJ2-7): GAGVSQSPSNKVTEKGKDVELRCDPISGHTALYWYRQSLGQGLEFLIYFQGNSAPDKSGLPSDRFSAERTGGSVSTLTIQRTQQEDSAVYLCASSPASYEQYFGPGTRLTVT.